Shown below are 9 T cell receptor beta chains from a single sample sequenced in a study of shared clonotypes between healthy human individuals. Repertoires were generated with immunoSEQ multiplex PCR, while TCRdb's copy carries only in-frame clones and drops some. This sample has approximately 98,000 clones, with approximately 70% found just once. The sample comprised memory CD8+ T cells sorted from blood. Indicated subset: CD45RO+ cells pooled with CCR7-negative TemRA cells. These receptors all stem from a woman in her 30s in good health.

V usage is TRBV11-2 and J usage is TRBJ1-3, with 7 positions matching TRBD1. Unmatched junction bases numbered 3, after V lost 10 bases and J lost 0 bases. CDR3 length equals 13 residues. Germline CDR1 is SGHAT and CDR2 is FQNNGV. Here the CDR3 reads CATWDSSGNTIYF. The CDR3 coding sequence is TGTGCCACCTGGGACAGCTCTGGAAACACCATATATTTT.

This clone was observed many times. This sequence joins TRBV5-5 and TRBJ2-7, with D possibly being TRBD1 or TRBD2 (6 bases each). V lost 1 base, J lost 3 bases, and 14 bases lay in between. Germline lookup yields CDR1 SGHKS and CDR2 YYEKEE (reference sequence). The CDR3 is made up of 15 amino acids. The CDR3, as DNA: TGTGCCAGCAGCTTGTGGAGGGGGGAGGACTACGAGCAGTACTTC. Protein sequence: CASSLWRGEDYEQYF.

This clone appeared once. The gene calls are TRBV27 and TRBJ1-2; no clear D gene. Germline CDR1 is MNHEY and CDR2 is SMNVEV (reference sequence). The CDR3 extends over 14 amino acids. Trimming pared 0 bases from V and 7 bases from J, leaving 12 bases between. CDR3 protein: CASSLSGYISGYTF. In DNA form, the CDR3 reads TGTGCCAGCAGTTTATCCGGCTATATAAGTGGCTACACCTTC.

This clone was observed at least ten times. The CDR3 DNA follows: TGTGCCAGCAGTGAGGACGGAGGGCCTGGGGCCAAAAACATTCAGTACTTC. Its protein product is CASSEDGGPGAKNIQYF. This chain links TRBV25-1 with TRBJ2-4, with D maybe TRBD2 (6 bases). Trimming cost V 3 bases and J 1 base, with 16 bases left between them. The CDR3 has 17 residues. Per germline, CDR1 MGHDK and CDR2 SYGVNS.

This chain uses TRBV2 with TRBJ2-1, with 15 bases aligning to TRBD2. The CDR3 loop spans 16 amino acids. Trimming removed 5 bases from V and 9 bases from J; junction bases left unmatched: 8. The V gene's germline CDR1 is SNHLY and CDR2 FYNNEI. The CDR3 loop reads CASSPPGLAGGFEQFF. In nucleotides, the CDR3 is TGTGCCAGCAGTCCGCCGGGACTAGCGGGAGGTTTTGAGCAGTTCTTC.

V and J are TRBV2 and TRBJ2-5; D tentatively reads TRBD1 or TRBD2 (5 bases each). The CDR3 is made up of 13 amino acids. Germline V gives CDR1 SNHLY, CDR2 FYNNEI. V was clipped by 6 bases and J by 4 bases, with 12 bases between them. The CDR3 DNA is TGTGCCAGCAGAGACTCAGGGACAGAGACCCAGTACTTC. It encodes CASRDSGTETQYF. Full variable domain (rest looked up from reference TRBV2 and TRBJ2-5): EPEVTQTPSHQVTQMGQEVILRCVPISNHLYFYWYRQILGQKVEFLVSFYNNEISEKSEIFDDQFSVERPDGSNFTLKIRSTKLEDSAMYFCASRDSGTETQYFGPGTRLLVL.

As concerns this clone: Compared with germline, one end of the junction differs, possibly owing to a read error. The gene calls are TRBV4-1 and TRBJ1-3; D gene unclear. CDR1 MGHRA and CDR2 YSYEKL come from the germline V gene. This CDR3 has 16 amino acids. DNA of the CDR3: TGTGCCAGCAGCCAAGTCCAAGAGACATCAGGAAACACCATATATTTT. Protein product: CASSQVQETSGNTIYF.

The rearrangement links TRBV28 to TRBJ2-3, with a tentative D call TRBD2 (5 bases). The CDR3 covers 12 residues. Germline V gene sequence: CDR1 MDHEN, CDR2 SYDVKM. Deletions cut 10 bases from V and 0 bases from J, with 8 bases between. The CDR3 spells CAISGSTDTQYF. The CDR3 region has the DNA TGTGCCATCAGCGGTAGCACAGATACGCAGTATTTT.

This clone was seen a handful of times. The rearrangement joins TRBV6-1 to TRBJ1-5, with a possible D match to TRBD1 (6 bases). CDR1 is MNHNS and CDR2 is SASEGT in the germline V gene. Trimming shortened V by 1 base and J by 2 bases, and 9 bases separated the two germline ends. The CDR3 spans 15 residues. Here the CDR3 DNA reads TGTGCCAGCAGTGAAGAGGCAGGGGGCAATCAGCCCCAGCATTTT. It codes for CASSEEAGGNQPQHF.